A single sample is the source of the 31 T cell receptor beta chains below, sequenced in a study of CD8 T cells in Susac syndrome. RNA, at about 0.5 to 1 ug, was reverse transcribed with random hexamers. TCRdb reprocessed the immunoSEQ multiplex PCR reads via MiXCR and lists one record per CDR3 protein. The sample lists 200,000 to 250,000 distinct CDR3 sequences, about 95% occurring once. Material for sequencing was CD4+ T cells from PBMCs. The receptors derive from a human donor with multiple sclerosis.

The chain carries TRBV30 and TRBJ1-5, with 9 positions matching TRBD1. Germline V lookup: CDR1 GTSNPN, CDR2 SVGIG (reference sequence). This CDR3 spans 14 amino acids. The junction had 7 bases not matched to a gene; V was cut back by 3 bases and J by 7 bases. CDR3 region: CAWRPTGGGQPQHF. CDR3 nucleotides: TGTGCCTGGAGGCCGACAGGGGGAGGACAGCCCCAGCATTTT.

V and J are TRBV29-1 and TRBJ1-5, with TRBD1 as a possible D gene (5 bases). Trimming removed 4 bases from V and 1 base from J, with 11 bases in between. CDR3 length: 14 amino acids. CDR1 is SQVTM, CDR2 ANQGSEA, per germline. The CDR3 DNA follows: TGCAGCGTTGTGACAGATTACAGCAATCAGCCCCAGCATTTT. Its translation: CSVVTDYSNQPQHF.

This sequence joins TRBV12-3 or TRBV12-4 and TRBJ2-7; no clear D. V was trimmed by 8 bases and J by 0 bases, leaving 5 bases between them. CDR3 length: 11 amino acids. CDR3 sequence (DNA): TGTGCCAGCTCGGTCTCCTACGAGCAGTACTTC. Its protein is CASSVSYEQYF.

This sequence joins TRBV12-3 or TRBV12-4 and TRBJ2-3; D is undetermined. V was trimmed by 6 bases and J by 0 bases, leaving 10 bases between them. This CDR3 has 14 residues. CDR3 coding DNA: TGTGCCAGCAGAAACTGGCAAAGCACAGATACGCAGTATTTT. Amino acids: CASRNWQSTDTQYF.

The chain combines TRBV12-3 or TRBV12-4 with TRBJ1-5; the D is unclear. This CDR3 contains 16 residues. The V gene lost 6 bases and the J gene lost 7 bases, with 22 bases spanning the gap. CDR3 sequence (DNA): TGTGCCAGCAGCGGACCCGAGCTGGGATCGGGGCAGCCCCAGCATTTT. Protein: CASSGPELGSGQPQHF.

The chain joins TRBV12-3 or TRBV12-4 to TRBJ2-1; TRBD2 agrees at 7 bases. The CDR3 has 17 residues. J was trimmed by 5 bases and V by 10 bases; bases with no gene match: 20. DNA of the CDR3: TGTGCCACTAAGTTTGGGACCTGGACTAGGGTCGACAATGAGCAGTTCTTC. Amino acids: CATKFGTWTRVDNEQFF.

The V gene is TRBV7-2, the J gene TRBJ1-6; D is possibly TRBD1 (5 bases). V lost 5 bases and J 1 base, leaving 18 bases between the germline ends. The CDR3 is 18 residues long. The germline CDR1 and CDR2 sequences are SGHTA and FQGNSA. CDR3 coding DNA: TGTGCCAGCAGCGGAGCAGGGTCTAGAAGATCCTATAATTCACCCCTCCACTTT. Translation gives CASSGAGSRRSYNSPLHF.

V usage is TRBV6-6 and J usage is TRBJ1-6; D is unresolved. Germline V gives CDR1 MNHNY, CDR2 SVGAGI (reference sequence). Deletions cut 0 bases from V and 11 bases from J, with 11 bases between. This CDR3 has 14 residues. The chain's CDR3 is CASSYSGRETPLHF. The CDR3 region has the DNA TGTGCCAGCAGTTACTCGGGCCGGGAAACACCCCTCCACTTT.

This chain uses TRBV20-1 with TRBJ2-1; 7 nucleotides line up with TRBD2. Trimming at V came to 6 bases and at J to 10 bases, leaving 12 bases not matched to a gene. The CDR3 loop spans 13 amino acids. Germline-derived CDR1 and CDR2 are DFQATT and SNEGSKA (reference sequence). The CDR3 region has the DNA TGCAGTGCCCCGACTAGCACCGTTAGAGAGCAGTTCTTC. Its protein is CSAPTSTVREQFF.

The CDR3 is CASSLETGGALGEQYF. CDR3 nucleotides: TGTGCCAGCAGCTTGGAGACAGGGGGCGCATTGGGCGAGCAGTACTTC. The V call is TRBV5-4, the J call TRBJ2-7; 10 bases align to TRBD1. CDR1 is SGHNT, CDR2 YYREEE, per germline (reference sequence). The CDR3 runs 16 residues. The trim removed 0 bases at V and 6 bases at J, leaving 9 bases unmatched.

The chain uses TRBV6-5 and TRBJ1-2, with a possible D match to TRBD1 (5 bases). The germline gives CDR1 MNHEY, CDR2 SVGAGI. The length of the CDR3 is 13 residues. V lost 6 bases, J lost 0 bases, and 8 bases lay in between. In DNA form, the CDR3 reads TGTGCCAGCAGCAGGGAAGCTAACTATGGCTACACCTTC. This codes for CASSREANYGYTF.

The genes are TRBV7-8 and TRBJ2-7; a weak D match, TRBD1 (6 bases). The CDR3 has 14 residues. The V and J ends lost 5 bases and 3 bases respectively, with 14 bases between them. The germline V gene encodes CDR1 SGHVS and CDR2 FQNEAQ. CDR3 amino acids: CASSPRTELYEQYF. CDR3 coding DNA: TGTGCCAGCAGCCCTCGGACAGAACTCTACGAGCAGTACTTC.

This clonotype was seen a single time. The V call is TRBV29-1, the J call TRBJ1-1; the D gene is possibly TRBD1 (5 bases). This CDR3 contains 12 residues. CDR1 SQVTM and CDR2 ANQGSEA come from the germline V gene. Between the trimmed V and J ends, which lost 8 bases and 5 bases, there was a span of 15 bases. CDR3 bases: TGCAGCTATTTCCGGGGGACTACTGAAGCTTTCTTT. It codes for CSYFRGTTEAFF.

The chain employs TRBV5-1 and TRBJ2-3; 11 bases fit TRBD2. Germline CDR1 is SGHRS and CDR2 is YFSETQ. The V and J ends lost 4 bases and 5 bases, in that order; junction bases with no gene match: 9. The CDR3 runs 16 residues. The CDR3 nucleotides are TGCGCCAGCAGCCCCGGAGGCGGGACTAGCGGAGATACGCAGTATTTT. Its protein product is CASSPGGGTSGDTQYF.

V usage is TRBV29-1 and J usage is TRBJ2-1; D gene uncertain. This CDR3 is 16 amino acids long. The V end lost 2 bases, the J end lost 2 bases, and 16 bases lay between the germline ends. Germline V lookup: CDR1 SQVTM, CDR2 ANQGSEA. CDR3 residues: CSVESTWQSPYNEQFF. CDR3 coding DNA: TGCAGCGTTGAATCTACCTGGCAGTCCCCCTACAATGAGCAGTTCTTC.

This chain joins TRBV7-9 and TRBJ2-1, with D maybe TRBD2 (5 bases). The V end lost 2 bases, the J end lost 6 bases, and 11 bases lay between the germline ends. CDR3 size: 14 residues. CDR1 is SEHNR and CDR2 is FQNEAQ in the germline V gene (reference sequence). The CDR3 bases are TGTGCCAGCAGCTTATCGGGGTCCGGCAATGAGCAGTTCTTC. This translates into CASSLSGSGNEQFF.

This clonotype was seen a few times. The CDR3 protein is CSVGGPTNEKLFF. CDR3 coding DNA: TGCAGCGTTGGGGGGCCGACTAATGAAAAACTGTTTTTT. This chain joins TRBV29-1 and TRBJ1-4; possibly TRBD1 for D (6 bases). V lost 4 bases to trimming and J lost 2 bases, with 8 bases between them. Germline lookup yields CDR1 SQVTM and CDR2 ANQGSEA. This CDR3 comprises 13 residues. Combining the CDR3 with reference TRBV29-1 and TRBJ1-4 gives the whole variable domain SAVISQKPSRDICQRGTSLTIQCQVDSQVTMMFWYRQQPGQSLTLIATANQGSEATYESGFVIDKFPISRPNLTFSTLTVSNMSPEDSSIYLCSVGGPTNEKLFFGSGTQLSVL.

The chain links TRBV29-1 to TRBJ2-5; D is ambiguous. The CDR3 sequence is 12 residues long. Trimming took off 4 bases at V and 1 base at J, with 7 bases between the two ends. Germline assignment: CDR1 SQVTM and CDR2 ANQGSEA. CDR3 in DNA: TGCAGCGTTGGTACGCCCCAAGAGACCCAGTACTTC. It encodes CSVGTPQETQYF.

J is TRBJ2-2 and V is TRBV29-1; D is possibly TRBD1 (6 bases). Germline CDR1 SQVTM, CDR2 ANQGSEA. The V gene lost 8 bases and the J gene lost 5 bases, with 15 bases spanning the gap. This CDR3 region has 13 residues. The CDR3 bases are TGCAGCATTTACAGGGATGGAACCGGGGAGCTGTTTTTT. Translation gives CSIYRDGTGELFF.

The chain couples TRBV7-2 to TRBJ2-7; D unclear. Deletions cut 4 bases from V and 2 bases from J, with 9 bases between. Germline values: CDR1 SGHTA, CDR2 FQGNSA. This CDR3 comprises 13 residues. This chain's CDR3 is CASSYPVAYEQYF. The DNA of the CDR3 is TGTGCCAGCAGCTACCCGGTGGCCTACGAGCAGTACTTC.

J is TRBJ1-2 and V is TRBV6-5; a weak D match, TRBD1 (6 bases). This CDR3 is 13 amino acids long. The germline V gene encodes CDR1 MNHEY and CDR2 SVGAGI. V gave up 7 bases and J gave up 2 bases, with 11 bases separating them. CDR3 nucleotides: TGTGCCAGCACCCAAAGGGGGAACTATGGCTACACCTTC. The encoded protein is CASTQRGNYGYTF.

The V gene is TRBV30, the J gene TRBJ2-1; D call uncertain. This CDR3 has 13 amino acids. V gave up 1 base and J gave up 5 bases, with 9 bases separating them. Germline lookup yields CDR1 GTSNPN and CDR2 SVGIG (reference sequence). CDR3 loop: CAWSATTHNEQFF. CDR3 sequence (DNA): TGTGCCTGGAGTGCAACTACGCACAATGAGCAGTTCTTC.

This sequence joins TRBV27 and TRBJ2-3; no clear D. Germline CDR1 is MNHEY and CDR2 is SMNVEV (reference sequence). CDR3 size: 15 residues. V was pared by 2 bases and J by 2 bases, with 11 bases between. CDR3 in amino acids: CASSLIRPNTDTQYF. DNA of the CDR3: TGTGCCAGCAGTTTAATAAGGCCGAACACAGATACGCAGTATTTT.

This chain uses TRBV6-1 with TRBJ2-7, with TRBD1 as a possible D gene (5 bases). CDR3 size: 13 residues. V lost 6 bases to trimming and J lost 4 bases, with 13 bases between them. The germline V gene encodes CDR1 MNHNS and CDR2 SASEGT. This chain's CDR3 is CASRLGHQYEQYV. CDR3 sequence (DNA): TGTGCCAGCAGGCTCGGACACCAGTACGAGCAGTACGTC.

CDR3 nucleotide sequence: TGTGCCTGGACCCCAGGCTTCTACAATGAGCAGTTCTTC. It is translated as CAWTPGFYNEQFF. The gene calls are TRBV30 and TRBJ2-1, with no clear D. V was cut by 4 bases and J by 3 bases, with 10 bases left in between. CDR1 GTSNPN and CDR2 SVGIG come from the germline V gene (reference sequence). This CDR3 comprises 13 residues.

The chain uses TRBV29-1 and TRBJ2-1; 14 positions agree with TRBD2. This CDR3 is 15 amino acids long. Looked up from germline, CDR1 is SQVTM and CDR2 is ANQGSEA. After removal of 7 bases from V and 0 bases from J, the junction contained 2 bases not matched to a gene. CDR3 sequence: CSAGTSGSSYNEQFF. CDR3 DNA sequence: TGCAGCGCCGGGACTAGCGGGAGCTCCTACAATGAGCAGTTCTTC.

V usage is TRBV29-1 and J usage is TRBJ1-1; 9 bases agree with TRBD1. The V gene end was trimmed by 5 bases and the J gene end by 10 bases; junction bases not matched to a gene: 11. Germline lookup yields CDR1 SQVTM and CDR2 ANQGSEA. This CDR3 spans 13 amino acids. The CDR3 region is CSVPPGQGSGAFF. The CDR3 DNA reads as TGCAGCGTTCCACCGGGACAGGGTTCTGGAGCTTTCTTT.

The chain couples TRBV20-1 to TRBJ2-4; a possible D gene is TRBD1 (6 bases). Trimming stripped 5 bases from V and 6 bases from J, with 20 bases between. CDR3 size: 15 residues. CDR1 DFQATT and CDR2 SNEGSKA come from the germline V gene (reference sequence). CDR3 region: CSAEKGDPPGNIQYF. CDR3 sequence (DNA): TGCAGTGCTGAGAAGGGGGACCCCCCGGGAAACATTCAGTACTTC.

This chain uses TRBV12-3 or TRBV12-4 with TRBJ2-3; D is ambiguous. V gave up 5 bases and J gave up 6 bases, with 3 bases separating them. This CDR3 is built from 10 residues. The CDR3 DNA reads TGTGCCAGCAGTGTGGATACGCAGTATTTT. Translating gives CASSVDTQYF.

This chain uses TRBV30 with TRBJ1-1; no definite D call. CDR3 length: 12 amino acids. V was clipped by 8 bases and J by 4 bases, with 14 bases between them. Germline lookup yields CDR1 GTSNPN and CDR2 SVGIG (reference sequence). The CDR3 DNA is TGTGCCCTCCGCTCCAGCGGCACTGAAGCTTTCTTT. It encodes CALRSSGTEAFF.

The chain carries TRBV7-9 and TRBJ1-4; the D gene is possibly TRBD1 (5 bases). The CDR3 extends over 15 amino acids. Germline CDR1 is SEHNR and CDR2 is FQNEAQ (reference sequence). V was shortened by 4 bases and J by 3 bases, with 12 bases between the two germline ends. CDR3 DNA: TGTGCCAGCAGCTCCCAGGGTATTTCTAATGAAAAACTGTTTTTT. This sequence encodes CASSSQGISNEKLFF.